One TCR beta chain is described in this entry. These data come from a study of blood T cell repertoires in COVID-19. About the research overall: The study drew acute and convalescent COVID-19 samples from the United States, Italy and Spain. The analysed material was cDNA or gDNA that came from T cells, B-cell-depleted T cells, or PBMCs.

Germline CDR1 KGHSH, CDR2 LQKENI. The CDR3 length is 15 residues. The J segment lost 2 bases and the V segment lost 6 bases, leaving 7 bases of the junction unmatched. Study processing details: Estimated nucleated cell counts came from reference gene primer amplification. Repertoires were generated with immunoSEQ multiplex PCR, while TCRdb's copy carries only in-frame clones and drops some. V and J calls and clone size are as listed in that table; D and trimming were resolved from the DNA. The sample has 160,000 or so clones; roughly 90% are singletons. Sequences were obtained from peripheral blood. The origin of this receptor is a man in his 60s with acute or convalescent COVID-19. V usage is TRBV18 and J usage is TRBJ1-3, with TRBD1 matching over 7 bases. The CDR3 loop reads CASSRQGPTGNTIYF. The CDR3 coding sequence is TGTGCCAGCTCGCGACAGGGACCCACTGGAAACACCATATATTTT.